This T cell receptor beta chain comes out of a study of beta chain features in type 1 diabetes. Every isolated RNA sample was fully reverse transcribed, so sequencing captured expressed TCRB transcripts. Assay used: immunoSEQ multiplex PCR; TCRdb lists only in-frame clones, some missing. The sample contains some 300,000 clones, roughly 8% of which appear only once. V was trimmed by 2 bases and J by 1 base, leaving 6 bases between them. Per the germline V gene, CDR1 is LNHNV and CDR2 is YYDKDF (reference sequence). The CDR3 has 15 residues. Study-level points and caveats: Researchers could not determine here whether HLA type influences TCRB rearrangement.

About this clone itself: No antigen is known for it.

The source of this sequence is a woman younger than 35 in good health. The chain joins TRBV15 to TRBJ2-6, with a possible D match to TRBD1 (5 bases). Sequenced input: central memory CD4+ T cells from blood. CDR3 loop: CATSRRTSGANVLTF. CDR3 coding DNA: TGTGCCACCAGCAGAAGGACATCTGGGGCCAACGTCCTGACTTTC.